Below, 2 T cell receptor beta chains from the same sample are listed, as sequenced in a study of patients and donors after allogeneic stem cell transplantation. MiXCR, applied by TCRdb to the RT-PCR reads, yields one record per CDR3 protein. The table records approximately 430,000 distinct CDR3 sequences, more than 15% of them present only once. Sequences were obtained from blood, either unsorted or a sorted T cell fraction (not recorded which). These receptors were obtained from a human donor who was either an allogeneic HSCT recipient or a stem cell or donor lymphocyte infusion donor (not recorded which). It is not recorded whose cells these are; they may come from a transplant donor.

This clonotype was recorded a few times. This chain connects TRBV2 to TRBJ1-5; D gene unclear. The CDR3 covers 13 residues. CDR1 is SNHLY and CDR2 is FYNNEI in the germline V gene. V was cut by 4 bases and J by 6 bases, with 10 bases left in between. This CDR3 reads CASSAFQFQPQHF. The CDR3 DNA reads TGTGCCAGCAGTGCTTTCCAGTTTCAGCCCCAGCATTTT.

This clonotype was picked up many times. The CDR3 spells CASSRTGTNTGELFF. CDR3 sequence (DNA): TGTGCCAGCAGCAGAACGGGAACGAACACCGGGGAGCTGTTTTTT. The V call is TRBV3-1, the J call TRBJ2-2; weak D call: TRBD2 (5 bases). CDR1 and CDR2 from the germline V gene are LGHDT and YNNKEL (reference sequence). The CDR3 is 15 amino acids. V lost 5 bases and J lost 0, with 10 bases in between.